This T cell receptor beta chain was recovered during a study of CD8 T cells in ankylosing spondylitis. Study outcomes and limitations: Typical of ankylosing spondylitis blood, it appeared, was a TCR beta motif of under 10 highly homologous variants.

CDR3 length equals 15 residues. Trimming shortened V by 1 base and J by 8 bases, and 16 bases separated the two germline ends. The germline gives CDR1 SGHRS, CDR2 YFSETQ. This clonotype was observed a handful of times. The antigen remains undetermined. 5'-RACE, quantitative and with molecular barcodes, yielded the TCR beta libraries. TCRdb re-called the 5' RACE reads through MiXCR, storing one row per CDR3 protein. Among under 950,000 distinct CDR3 sequences listed, over 15% were seen once. The chain employs TRBV5-1 and TRBJ2-1; D assignment may be TRBD1 or TRBD2 (5 bases each). Sequencing input: blood, either unsorted or a sorted T cell fraction (not recorded which). The sequence derives from a male donor with ankylosing spondylitis. CDR3 sequence (DNA): TGCGCCAGCAGCTTGCAACGGGACCCGGCTGATGAGCAGTTCTTC. It specifies CASSLQRDPADEQFF.